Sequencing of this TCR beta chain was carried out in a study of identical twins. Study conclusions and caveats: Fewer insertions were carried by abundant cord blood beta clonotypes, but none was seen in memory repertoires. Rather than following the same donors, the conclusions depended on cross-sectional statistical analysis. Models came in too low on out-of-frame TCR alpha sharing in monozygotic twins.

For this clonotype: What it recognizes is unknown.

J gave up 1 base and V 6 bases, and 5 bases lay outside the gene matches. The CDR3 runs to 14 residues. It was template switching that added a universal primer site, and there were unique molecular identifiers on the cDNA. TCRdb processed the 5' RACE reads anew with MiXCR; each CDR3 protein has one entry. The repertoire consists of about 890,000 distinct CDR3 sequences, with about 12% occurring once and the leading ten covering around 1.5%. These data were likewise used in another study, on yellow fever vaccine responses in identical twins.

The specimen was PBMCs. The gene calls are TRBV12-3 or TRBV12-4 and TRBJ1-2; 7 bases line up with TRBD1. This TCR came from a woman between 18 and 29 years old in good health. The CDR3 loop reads CASSRQGFNYGYTF. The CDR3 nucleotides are TGTGCCAGCAGCCGACAGGGATTTAACTATGGCTACACCTTC.